Below, 2 T cell receptor beta chains from the same sample are listed, as sequenced in a study of blood T cells in healthy people across ages. A J-beta primer mix and a sample-barcoded 5' primer were used in a second PCR of roughly 7 to 12 cycles. TCRdb recomputed calls from the 5' RACE reads with MiXCR, one row per CDR3 protein. The sample includes nearly 800,000 distinct CDR3 sequences, around 25% seen only once; the top ten take around 3.6%. The same sample was also used in a study of T cells of mothers and their children.

The sequencing input was blood. The receptors here all came from a boy aged 10-17 years in good health.

This clonotype was found a few times. The rearrangement joins TRBV5-4 to TRBJ2-2; 11 bases agree with TRBD2. After removal of 3 bases from V and 4 bases from J, the junction contained 2 bases not matched to a gene. From germline, CDR1 is SGHNT and CDR2 YYREEE (reference sequence). The CDR3 is 15 residues long. CDR3 in DNA: TGTGCCAGCAGCTCGGGACTAGCGGTCACCGGGGAGCTGTTTTTT. It encodes CASSSGLAVTGELFF.

This clonotype was seen a few times. The V call is TRBV29-1, the J call TRBJ2-7; 8 bases align to TRBD1. V lost 7 bases, J lost 6 bases, and 5 bases stayed unmatched. The germline gives CDR1 SQVTM, CDR2 ANQGSEA. The CDR3 totals 11 residues. CDR3 DNA sequence: TGCAGCGCCAGGACAGGGCTCGAGCAGTACTTC. Protein sequence: CSARTGLEQYF.